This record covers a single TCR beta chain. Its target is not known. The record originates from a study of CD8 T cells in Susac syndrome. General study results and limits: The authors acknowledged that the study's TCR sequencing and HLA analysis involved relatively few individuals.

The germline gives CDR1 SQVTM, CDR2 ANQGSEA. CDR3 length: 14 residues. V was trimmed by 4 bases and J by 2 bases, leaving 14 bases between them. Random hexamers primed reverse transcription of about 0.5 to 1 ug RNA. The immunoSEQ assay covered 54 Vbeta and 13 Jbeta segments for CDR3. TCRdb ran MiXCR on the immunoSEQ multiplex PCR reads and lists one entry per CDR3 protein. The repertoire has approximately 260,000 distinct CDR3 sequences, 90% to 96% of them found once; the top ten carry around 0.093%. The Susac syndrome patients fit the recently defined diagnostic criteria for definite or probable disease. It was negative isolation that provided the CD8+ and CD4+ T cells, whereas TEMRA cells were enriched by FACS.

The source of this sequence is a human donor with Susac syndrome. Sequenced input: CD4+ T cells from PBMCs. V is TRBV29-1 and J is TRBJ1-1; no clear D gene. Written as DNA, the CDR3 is TGCAGCGTTGGGGATCGGACGGGTAACACTGAAGCTTTCTTT. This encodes CSVGDRTGNTEAFF.